These 22 T cell receptor beta chains were all obtained from the same sample, sequenced in a study of blood T cells in healthy people across ages. Then a second PCR, running roughly 7 to 12 cycles, was carried out with a sample-barcoded 5' primer and a J-beta primer mix. TCRdb independently ran MiXCR on the 5' RACE reads; one entry per CDR3 protein. Of 650,000 to 1,000,000 distinct CDR3 sequences in the sample, about 37% were seen once. Sample: blood. The receptors were gathered from a young man in good health.

As to this clonotype: The junction does not match germline at one end; this may be a read error. CDR3 sequence: CASRQPSRSDEQYF. CDR3 DNA: TGTGCCAGCAGACAGCCCTCGCGCTCCGACGAGCAGTACTTC. The J gene is TRBJ2-7, the V gene TRBV2; D ambiguous. This CDR3 region has 14 residues. Germline loops: CDR1 SNHLY, CDR2 FYNNEI.

This clonotype was observed a few times. The V gene is TRBV12-3 or TRBV12-4, the J gene TRBJ1-1, with 7 bases fitting TRBD1. CDR3 length: 15 amino acids. Trimming removed 5 bases from V and 4 bases from J; junction bases left unmatched: 10. CDR3 amino acids: CASSTRQGVGTEAFF. In nucleotides, the CDR3 is TGTGCCAGCAGTACTCGACAGGGAGTAGGCACTGAAGCTTTCTTT.

The chain couples TRBV15 to TRBJ2-7; D is possibly TRBD1 (6 bases). The V gene's germline CDR1 is LNHNV and CDR2 YYDKDF (reference sequence). This CDR3 has 13 residues. Trimming removed 3 bases from V and 0 bases from J, with 6 bases in between. The CDR3, as DNA: TGTGCCACCAGCAGGGGACACTCCTACGAGCAGTACTTC. Protein: CATSRGHSYEQYF.

This rearrangement joins TRBV20-1 to TRBJ1-1; weak D call: TRBD1 (6 bases). This CDR3 region has 14 residues. Looked up from germline, CDR1 is DFQATT and CDR2 is SNEGSKA (reference sequence). Trimming removed 1 base from V and 4 bases from J, with 13 bases in between. The CDR3 DNA reads as TGCAGTGCTAGAGGACCGGACAGCCGCACTGAAGCTTTCTTT. Translating it yields CSARGPDSRTEAFF.

This clonotype was detected only once. One end of the junction is discordant with germline, which a read error may explain. The chain recombines TRBV7-2 with TRBJ2-1, with D uncertain. The CDR3 is made up of 13 amino acids. Germline lookup yields CDR1 SGHTA and CDR2 FQGNSA. CDR3 region: CASSLANYNEQLF. DNA for the CDR3: TGTGCCAGCAGCTTAGCAAATTACAATGAGCAGCTCTTC.

This clonotype was observed a handful of times. This rearrangement joins TRBV29-1 to TRBJ2-7; the match to TRBD2 covers 8 bases. Germline V gene data show CDR1 as SQVTM and CDR2 as ANQGSEA. CDR3 length equals 13 residues. The CDR3: CAGGPSSYNEQYF. The CDR3 DNA follows: TGCGCGGGGGGTCCGAGCTCCTACAATGAGCAGTACTTC.

The CDR3 DNA follows: TGCAGCGGACGCGACAGGGGCGACGGGGAGCTGTTTTTT. It is translated as CSGRDRGDGELFF. This chain links TRBV29-1 with TRBJ2-2; 8 nucleotides align to TRBD1. The V and J ends lost 7 bases and 7 bases, in that order; junction bases with no gene match: 8. This CDR3 is 13 amino acids long. Germline V gives CDR1 SQVTM, CDR2 ANQGSEA.

This clonotype was seen a few times. This rearrangement joins TRBV9 to TRBJ2-1, with no clear D. The CDR3 is 16 amino acids. The germline gives CDR1 SGDLS, CDR2 YYNGEE. The V gene lost 0 bases and the J gene lost 6 bases, with 16 bases spanning the gap. The CDR3 nucleotides are TGTGCCAGCAGCGTAGAGTATGCTAGAGTCTCCAATGAGCAGTTCTTC. Translation gives CASSVEYARVSNEQFF.

This chain links TRBV7-8 with TRBJ2-7; D is perhaps TRBD1 (5 bases). V gave up 1 base and J gave up 4 bases, with 14 bases separating them. The CDR3 length is 15 residues. CDR1 and CDR2 (germline): SGHVS, FQNEAQ. In DNA, the CDR3 is TGTGCCAGCAGCTTAGGGGCAGGGAAGGAGTACGAGCAGTACTTC. Amino acid sequence: CASSLGAGKEYEQYF.

J is TRBJ2-5 and V is TRBV7-2; 8 nucleotides align to TRBD1. V shed 2 bases and J 11 bases; nucleotides not matched to a gene: 13. This CDR3 comprises 15 residues. Germline values: CDR1 SGHTA, CDR2 FQGNSA. This CDR3 reads CASSLNQGALNEQYF. The CDR3 nucleotides read TGTGCCAGCAGCTTAAATCAGGGGGCACTTAATGAGCAGTACTTC.

The sample holds many counts of this clonotype. V gene TRBV12-3 or TRBV12-4 combines with J gene TRBJ1-1; unclear D gene. The CDR3 consists of 16 residues. Deletions cut 1 base from V and 5 bases from J, with 17 bases between. In nucleotides, the CDR3 is TGTGCCAGCAGTTTAGGGTTTGGGGAGCGGGGTACTGAAGCTTTCTTT. Translating gives CASSLGFGERGTEAFF.

The chain has TRBV29-1 and TRBJ1-1, with D unresolved. The V end was cut by 6 bases, the J end by 1 base, with 18 bases between. The germline CDR1 and CDR2 sequences are SQVTM and ANQGSEA. The CDR3 consists of 15 residues. CDR3 sequence reads: CSVQYLALENTEAFF. The CDR3 DNA reads TGCAGCGTCCAGTACTTGGCGTTAGAGAACACTGAAGCTTTCTTT.

Points on this clonotype: This could be a read error, since a much larger clone is one nucleotide away. The rearrangement uses TRBV25-1 and TRBJ2-1; TRBD2 is a possible D gene (6 bases). The CDR3 spans 16 residues. The V and J ends lost 6 bases and 3 bases respectively, with 18 bases between them. Per the germline V gene, CDR1 is MGHDK and CDR2 is SYGVNS. The CDR3 loop is CASREGPGNFYNEQFF. The CDR3 DNA sequence: TGTGCCAGCAGGGAGGGACCCGGAAATTTCTACAATGAGCAGTTCTTC.

V gene TRBV7-2 combines with J gene TRBJ2-7; weak D call: TRBD1 (5 bases). This CDR3 comprises 14 residues. V was shortened by 1 base and J by 0 bases, with 7 bases between the two germline ends. Germline values: CDR1 SGHTA, CDR2 FQGNSA. The CDR3 nucleotides are TGTGCCAGCAGCTTAGTAGGGGCCTCCTACGAGCAGTACTTC. Translation gives CASSLVGASYEQYF. The full variable domain, completed using reference TRBV7-2 and TRBJ2-7, is GAGVSQSPSNKVTEKGKDVELRCDPISGHTALYWYRQSLGQGLEFLIYFQGNSAPDKSGLPSDRFSAERTGGSVSTLTIQRTQQEDSAVYLCASSLVGASYEQYFGPGTRLTVT.

This clonotype was seen a single time. The V gene is TRBV18, the J gene TRBJ2-7; D possibly uses TRBD1 or TRBD2 (6 bases each). The DNA matches TRBJ2-5 better at its end, which makes the J call doubtful. Germline lookup yields CDR1 KGHSH and CDR2 LQKENI. CDR3 length: 15 amino acids. CDR3 nucleotides: TGTGCCAGCTCACCACGGGGAGGACAGTTAGAGACCCAGTACTTC. As protein: CASSPRGGQLETQYF.

This clonotype was seen only a few times. The rearrangement uses TRBV4-3 and TRBJ1-1, with 9 positions matching TRBD1. V lost 4 bases and J lost 5; bases outside the gene matches: 8. The CDR3 runs 15 residues. Germline V gene data show CDR1 as LGHNA and CDR2 as YSLEER. This chain's CDR3 is CASSPDGTGFTEAFF. The CDR3 DNA follows: TGCGCCAGCAGCCCAGATGGGACAGGGTTTACTGAAGCTTTCTTT.

The J gene is TRBJ1-5, the V gene TRBV5-6; 8 bases are a match to TRBD1. Germline V CDR1 and CDR2: SGHDT, YYEEEE. The V gene end was trimmed by 5 bases and the J gene end by 6 bases; junction bases not matched to a gene: 7. This CDR3 has 14 residues. The CDR3 protein is CASSSGGDGQPQHF. Here the CDR3 DNA reads TGTGCCAGCAGTTCAGGGGGCGACGGTCAGCCCCAGCATTTT.

This clonotype was seen more than once but under ten times. The chain employs TRBV29-1 and TRBJ2-7; TRBD1 matches at 7 bases. The CDR3 runs to 14 residues. The germline V gene has CDR1 SQVTM and CDR2 ANQGSEA. Losses at the gene ends were 7 bases for V and 5 bases for J; bases not matched to a gene: 14. CDR3 nucleotides: TGCAGCGGGGGTGGGAGCAGGGGGAAGAACGAGCAGTACTTC. This encodes CSGGGSRGKNEQYF.

The genes are TRBV20-1 and TRBJ2-3; D is possibly TRBD2 (6 bases). Trimming shortened V by 5 bases and J by 0 bases, and 18 bases separated the two germline ends. The CDR3 is 16 residues long. Per the germline V gene, CDR1 is DFQATT and CDR2 is SNEGSKA (reference sequence). This chain's CDR3 is CSALRRVGTSTDTQYF. The CDR3 DNA follows: TGCAGTGCTCTAAGACGAGTGGGGACTAGCACAGATACGCAGTATTTT.

About this clonotype itself: This may arise from a read error, as a much more abundant clone is one base away. The V gene is TRBV7-6, the J gene TRBJ1-4, with no clear D. Germline CDR1 reads SGHVS; CDR2 reads FNYEAQ. CDR3 length: 17 residues. The CDR3 DNA reads as TGTACCAGCAGCTTAGGTACAAGGCCAACCCCTAATGAAAAACTGTTTTTT. The encoded protein is CTSSLGTRPTPNEKLFF.

A word on this clonotype: With a much larger clone just one base away, this may be a read error. The chain is built from TRBV29-1 and TRBJ1-2; D not certain. V gave up 8 bases and J gave up 7 bases, with 23 bases separating them. Germline CDR1 SQVTM, CDR2 ANQGSEA. The CDR3 is made up of 14 amino acids. The CDR3, as DNA: TGCAGCCTCCGGTTGAGGAGCGCAGAAGGTGGCTACACCTTC. This translates into CSLRLRSAEGGYTF.

This clonotype came up many times. The V gene is TRBV12-3 or TRBV12-4, the J gene TRBJ2-1; 10 bases line up with TRBD2. After removal of 5 bases from V and 7 bases from J, the junction contained 8 bases not matched to a gene. CDR3 size: 15 residues. CDR3 protein: CASSPIERGGNEQFF. DNA of the CDR3: TGTGCCAGCAGTCCGATTGAGCGGGGGGGGAATGAGCAGTTCTTC.